The 8 T cell receptor beta chains listed next were all sequenced from one sample in a study of blood T cell repertoires in COVID-19. The assay was immunoSEQ multiplex PCR, and TCRdb's table has in-frame clones only and misses some. The table has 15,000 to 20,000 clones, roughly 88% seen once; the top ten hold roughly an eighth. The material sequenced was peripheral blood. All receptors come from a human donor in a cohort sampled during active COVID-19.

The V call is TRBV4-1, the J call TRBJ1-2, with D uncertain. The CDR3 covers 14 residues. V was clipped by 3 bases and J by 4 bases, with 12 bases between them. Germline V gene data show CDR1 as MGHRA and CDR2 as YSYEKL. The CDR3 bases are TGCGCCAGCAGCCAGGAACCGGGAGCCTATGGCTACACCTTC. Translated: CASSQEPGAYGYTF.

The chain couples TRBV6-1 to TRBJ1-3; 8 nucleotides align to TRBD1. The CDR3 is made up of 14 amino acids. Germline V CDR1 and CDR2: MNHNS, SASEGT. Trimming at V came to 3 bases and at J to 6 bases, leaving 4 bases not matched to a gene. CDR3 bases: TGTGCCAGCAGTGACCCGACAGGGGCAAACACCATATATTTT. Residues: CASSDPTGANTIYF.

This clone was counted once. This sequence joins TRBV5-8 and TRBJ2-1, with D tentatively TRBD1 (6 bases). This CDR3 has 15 residues. Trimming cost V 4 bases and J 4 bases, with 15 bases left between them. Germline lookup yields CDR1 SGHTS and CDR2 YDEGEE. The CDR3 reads CASSHLTGQYNEQFF. DNA of the CDR3: TGTGCCAGCAGCCACCTAACCGGACAGTACAATGAGCAGTTCTTC.

This chain links TRBV6-4 with TRBJ2-1; 10 bases line up with TRBD1. Losses at the gene ends were 4 bases for V and 9 bases for J; bases not matched to a gene: 6. The length of the CDR3 is 14 residues. Germline loops: CDR1 MRHNA, CDR2 SNTAGT. The CDR3 region has the DNA TGTGCCAGCAGTGCCGGGACAGGGGTGGGTGAGCAGTTCTTC. Residues: CASSAGTGVGEQFF.

This sequence joins TRBV7-8 and TRBJ1-1, with 9 positions matching TRBD1. V was pared by 4 bases and J by 3 bases, with 6 bases of the junction left unmatched. The CDR3 is made up of 15 amino acids. Per the germline V gene, CDR1 is SGHVS and CDR2 is FQNEAQ. CDR3 nucleotides: TGTGCCAGCAGCTCGACAGGGGGGGTTTACACTGAAGCTTTCTTT. Translation: CASSSTGGVYTEAFF.

The sample holds one count of this clone. The chain couples TRBV19 to TRBJ1-2; no firm D call. The CDR3 spans 19 residues. The germline CDR1 and CDR2 sequences are LNHDA and SQIVND (reference sequence). Trimming removed 3 bases at V and 8 bases at J, with 31 bases between. The CDR3 coding sequence is TGTGCCAGTAGTATTCCAAGCCGCGGGATGGGTGTGGATACGAGCGGCTACACCTTC. It specifies CASSIPSRGMGVDTSGYTF.

This rearrangement joins TRBV5-5 to TRBJ2-5, with D perhaps TRBD1 (5 bases). The germline V gene has CDR1 SGHKS and CDR2 YYEKEE (reference sequence). CDR3 size: 13 residues. V gave up 4 bases and J gave up 2 bases, with 9 bases separating them. The CDR3 region is CASSTDRQETQYF. CDR3 DNA sequence: TGTGCCAGCAGCACCGACAGACAAGAGACCCAGTACTTC.

In DNA form, the CDR3 reads TGCGCCAGCAGCCAATCCGGAGCCTTCACAGATACGCAGTATTTT. This gives the protein CASSQSGAFTDTQYF. J is TRBJ2-3 and V is TRBV4-3; unclear D gene. Deletions cut 2 bases from V and 2 bases from J, with 11 bases between. Germline lookup yields CDR1 LGHNA and CDR2 YSLEER. The CDR3 length is 15 residues.